This T cell receptor (beta chain) was captured in a study of T cell responses to AZD1222 COVID-19 vaccine. The study, taken as a whole, reports: Clonal diversity was possibly underestimated, and white British individuals and females predominated among donors.

Comments on this clone: What it binds is not known.

Assay used: immunoSEQ multiplex PCR; TCRdb lists only in-frame clones, some missing. The sample shows about 83,000 clones, more than 70% of them seen only once. This receptor was taken from an adult in good health. The sequencing used peripheral blood, collected on day 0 of AZD1222 vaccination.

The CDR3 region has the DNA TGTGCCAGCAAAAAGGCGTGGGGCGGTGGCTACACCTTC. This sequence encodes CASKKAWGGGYTF. V is TRBV28 and J is TRBJ1-2; D is perhaps TRBD1 (5 bases). CDR1 is MDHEN, CDR2 SYDVKM, per germline. The V end lost 7 bases, the J end lost 7 bases, and 16 bases lay between the germline ends. The CDR3 has 13 residues.